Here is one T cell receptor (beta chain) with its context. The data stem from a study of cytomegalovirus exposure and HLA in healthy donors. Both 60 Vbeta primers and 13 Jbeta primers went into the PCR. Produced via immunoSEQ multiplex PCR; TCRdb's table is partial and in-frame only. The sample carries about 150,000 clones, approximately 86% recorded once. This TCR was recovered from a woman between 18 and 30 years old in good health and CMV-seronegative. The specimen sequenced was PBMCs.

The CDR3 coding sequence is TGTGCCATCACCGAAAATCAGGGGTATGAAGCTTTCTTT. This gives the protein CAITENQGYEAFF. V is TRBV10-3 and J is TRBJ1-1; D might be TRBD1 (6 bases). The CDR3 has 13 amino acids. V was clipped by 7 bases and J by 7 bases, with 16 bases between them. Per the germline V gene, CDR1 is ENHRY and CDR2 is SYGVKD.